The T cell receptor beta chain described here comes from a study of blood T cell repertoires in COVID-19. Sequenced by immunoSEQ multiplex PCR; TCRdb stores in-frame clones only, minus some. Of around 400,000 clones in the sample, roughly 87% were seen once. Cohorts were based on clinical histories the participants reported. In this sample, this clone turned up once. Material: PBMCs or T cells enriched from blood (not recorded which). The source of this sequence is a woman aged 45-65 years who had recovered from COVID-19.

CDR3 DNA sequence: TGTGCCAGCAGCTTATCCCTGGGATTGGCGGGAGCTCTCTACGAGCAGTACTTC. Protein product: CASSLSLGLAGALYEQYF. This chain joins TRBV7-8 and TRBJ2-7; TRBD2 matches at 7 bases. The V and J ends lost 2 bases and 3 bases, in that order; junction bases with no gene match: 16. This CDR3 spans 18 amino acids. Per germline, CDR1 SGHVS and CDR2 FQNEAQ.